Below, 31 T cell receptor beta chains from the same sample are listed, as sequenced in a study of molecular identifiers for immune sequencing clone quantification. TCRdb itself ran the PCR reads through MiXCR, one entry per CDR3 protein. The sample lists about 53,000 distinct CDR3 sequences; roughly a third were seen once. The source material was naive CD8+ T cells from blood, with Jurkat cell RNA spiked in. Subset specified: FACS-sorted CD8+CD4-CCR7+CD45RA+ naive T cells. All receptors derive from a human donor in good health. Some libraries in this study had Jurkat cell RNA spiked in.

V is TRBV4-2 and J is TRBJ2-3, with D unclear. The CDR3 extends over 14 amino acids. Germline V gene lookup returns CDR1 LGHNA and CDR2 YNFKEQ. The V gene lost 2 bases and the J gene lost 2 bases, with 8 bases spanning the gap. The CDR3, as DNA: TGTGCCAGCAGCCAAATCAGCGACACAGATACGCAGTATTTT. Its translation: CASSQISDTDTQYF.

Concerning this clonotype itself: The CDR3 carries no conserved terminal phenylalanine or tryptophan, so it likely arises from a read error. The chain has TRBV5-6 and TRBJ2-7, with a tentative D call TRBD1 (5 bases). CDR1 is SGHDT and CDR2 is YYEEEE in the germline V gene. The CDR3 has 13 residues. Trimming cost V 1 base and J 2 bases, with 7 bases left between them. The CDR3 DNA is TGTGCCAGCAGCTTGTGGGGCCCCTACGAGCAGTACTTA. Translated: CASSLWGPYEQYL.

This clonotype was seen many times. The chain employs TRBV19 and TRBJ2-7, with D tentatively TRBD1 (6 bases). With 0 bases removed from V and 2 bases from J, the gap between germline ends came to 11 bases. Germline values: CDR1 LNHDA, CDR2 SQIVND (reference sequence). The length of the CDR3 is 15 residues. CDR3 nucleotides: TGTGCCAGTAGTATAGACAGGGGTCCAGCCTACGAGCAGTACTTC. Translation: CASSIDRGPAYEQYF.

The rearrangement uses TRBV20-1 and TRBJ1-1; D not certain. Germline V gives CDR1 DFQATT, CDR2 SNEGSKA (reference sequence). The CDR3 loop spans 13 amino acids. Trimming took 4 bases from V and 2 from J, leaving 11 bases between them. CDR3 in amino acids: CSAKLSRNTEAFF. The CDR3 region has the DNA TGCAGTGCTAAATTAAGCCGTAACACTGAAGCTTTCTTT.

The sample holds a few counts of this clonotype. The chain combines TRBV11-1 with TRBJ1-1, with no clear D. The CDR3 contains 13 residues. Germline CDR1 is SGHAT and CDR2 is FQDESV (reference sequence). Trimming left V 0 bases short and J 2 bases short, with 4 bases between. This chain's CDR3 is CASSLASNTEAFF. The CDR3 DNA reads TGTGCCAGCAGCTTAGCCTCAAACACTGAAGCTTTCTTT.

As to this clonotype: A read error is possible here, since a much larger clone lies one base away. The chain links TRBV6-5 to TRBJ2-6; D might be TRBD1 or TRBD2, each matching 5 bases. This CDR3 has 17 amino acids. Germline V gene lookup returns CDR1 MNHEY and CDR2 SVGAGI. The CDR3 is CAGSEPSPGDGANVLTF. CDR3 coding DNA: TGTGCCGGCAGTGAACCATCACCTGGGGACGGGGCCAACGTCCTGACTTTC.

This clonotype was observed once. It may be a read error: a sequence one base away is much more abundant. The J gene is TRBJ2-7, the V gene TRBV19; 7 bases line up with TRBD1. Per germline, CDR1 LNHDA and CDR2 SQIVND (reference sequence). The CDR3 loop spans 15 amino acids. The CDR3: CACSIGHRGAIEQYF. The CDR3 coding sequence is TGTGCCTGTAGTATAGGCCACAGGGGCGCGATCGAGCAGTACTTC. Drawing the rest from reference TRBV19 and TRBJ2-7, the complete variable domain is DGGITQSPKYLFRKEGQNVTLSCEQNLNHDAMYWYRQDPGQGLRLIYYSQIVNDFQKGDIAEGYSVSREKKESFPLTVTSAQKNPTAFYLCACSIGHRGAIEQYFGPGTRLTVT.

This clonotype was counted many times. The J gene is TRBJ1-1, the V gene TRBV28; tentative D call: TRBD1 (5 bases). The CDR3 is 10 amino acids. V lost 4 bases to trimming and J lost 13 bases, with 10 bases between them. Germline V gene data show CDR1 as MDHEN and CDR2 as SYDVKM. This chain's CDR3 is CASSSLQGFF. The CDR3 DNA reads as TGTGCCAGCAGTTCACTGCAGGGTTTCTTT.

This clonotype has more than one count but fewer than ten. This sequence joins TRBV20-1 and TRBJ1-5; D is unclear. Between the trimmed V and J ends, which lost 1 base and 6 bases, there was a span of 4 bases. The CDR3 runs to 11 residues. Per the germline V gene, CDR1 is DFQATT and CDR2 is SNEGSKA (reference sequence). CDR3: CSARGVQPQHF. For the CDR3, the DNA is TGCAGTGCTAGAGGTGTTCAGCCCCAGCATTTT.

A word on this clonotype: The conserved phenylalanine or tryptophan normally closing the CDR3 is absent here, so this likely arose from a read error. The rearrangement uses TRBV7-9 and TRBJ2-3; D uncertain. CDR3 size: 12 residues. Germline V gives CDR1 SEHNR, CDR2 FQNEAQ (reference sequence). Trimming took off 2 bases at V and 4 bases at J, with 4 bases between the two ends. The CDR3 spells CASSLFADTQYS. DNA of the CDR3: TGTGCCAGCAGCTTATTCGCAGATACGCAGTATTCT.

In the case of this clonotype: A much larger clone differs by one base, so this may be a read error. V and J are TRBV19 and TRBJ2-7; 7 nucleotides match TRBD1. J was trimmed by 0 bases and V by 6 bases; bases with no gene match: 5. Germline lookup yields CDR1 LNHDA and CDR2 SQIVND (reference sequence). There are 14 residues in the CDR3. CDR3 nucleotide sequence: TGTGCCAGTAGGCTGACAGGGAGCTCCTACGAGCAGTACTTC. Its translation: CASRLTGSSYEQYF.

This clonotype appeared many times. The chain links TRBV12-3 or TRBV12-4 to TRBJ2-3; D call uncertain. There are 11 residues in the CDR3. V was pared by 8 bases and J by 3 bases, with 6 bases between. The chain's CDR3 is CASGGTDTQYF. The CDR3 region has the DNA TGTGCCAGCGGTGGGACAGATACGCAGTATTTT.

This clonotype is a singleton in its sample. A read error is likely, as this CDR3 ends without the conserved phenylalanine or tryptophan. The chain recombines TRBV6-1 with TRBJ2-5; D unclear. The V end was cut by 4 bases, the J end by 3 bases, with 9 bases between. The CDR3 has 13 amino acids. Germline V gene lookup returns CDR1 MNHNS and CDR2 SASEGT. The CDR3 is CASSASLEETQYI. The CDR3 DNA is TGTGCCAGCAGTGCCTCCCTCGAAGAGACCCAGTACATC.

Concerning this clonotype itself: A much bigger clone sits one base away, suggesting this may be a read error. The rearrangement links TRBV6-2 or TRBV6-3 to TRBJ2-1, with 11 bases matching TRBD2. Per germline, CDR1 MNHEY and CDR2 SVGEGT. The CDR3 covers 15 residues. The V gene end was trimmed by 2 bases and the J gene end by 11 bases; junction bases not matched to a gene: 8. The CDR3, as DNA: TGTGCCAGCAGTTACAGTACTAGCGGGAGATATAAGCAGTTCTTC. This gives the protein CASSYSTSGRYKQFF.

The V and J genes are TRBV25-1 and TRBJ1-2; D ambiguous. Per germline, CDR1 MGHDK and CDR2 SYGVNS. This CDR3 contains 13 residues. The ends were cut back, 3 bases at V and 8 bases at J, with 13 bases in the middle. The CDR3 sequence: CASSDPQSFGYTF. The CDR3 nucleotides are TGTGCCAGCAGTGATCCCCAAAGCTTCGGCTACACCTTC.

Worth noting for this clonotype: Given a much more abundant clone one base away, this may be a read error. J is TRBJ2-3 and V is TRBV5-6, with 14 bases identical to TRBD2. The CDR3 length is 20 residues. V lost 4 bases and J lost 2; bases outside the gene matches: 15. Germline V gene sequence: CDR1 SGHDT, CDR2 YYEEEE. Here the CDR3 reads CASSRADGTSGSENTDTQYF. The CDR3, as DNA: TGTGCCAGCAGCCGGGCAGATGGGACTAGCGGGAGTGAGAACACAGATACGCAGTATTTT.

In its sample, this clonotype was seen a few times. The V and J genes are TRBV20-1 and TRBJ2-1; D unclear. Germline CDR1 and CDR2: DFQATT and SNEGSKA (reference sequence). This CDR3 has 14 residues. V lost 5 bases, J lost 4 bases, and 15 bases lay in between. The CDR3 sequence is CSAPGASEYNEQFF. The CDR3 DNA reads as TGCAGTGCTCCTGGAGCCTCAGAGTACAATGAGCAGTTCTTC.

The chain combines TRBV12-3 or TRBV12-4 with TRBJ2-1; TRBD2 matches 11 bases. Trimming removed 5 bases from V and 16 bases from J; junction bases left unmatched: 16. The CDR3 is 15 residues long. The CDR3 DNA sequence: TGTGCCAGCAGTATCCCTGAGGTAATAGCGGGAGGGCTTTTCTTC. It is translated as CASSIPEVIAGGLFF.

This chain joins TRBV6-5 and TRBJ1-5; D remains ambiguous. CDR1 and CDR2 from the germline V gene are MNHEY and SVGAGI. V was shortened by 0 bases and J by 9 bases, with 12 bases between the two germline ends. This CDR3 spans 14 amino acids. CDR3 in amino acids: CASSYSPDGGPQHF. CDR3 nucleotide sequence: TGTGCCAGCAGTTACTCGCCTGACGGTGGGCCCCAGCATTTT.

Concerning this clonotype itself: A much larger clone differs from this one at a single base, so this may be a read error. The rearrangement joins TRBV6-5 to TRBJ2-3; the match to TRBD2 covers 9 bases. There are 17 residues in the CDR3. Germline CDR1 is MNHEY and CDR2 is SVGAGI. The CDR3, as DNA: TGTGCCTGCAGTTACTCGGGGCTAGCGGGACGCACAGATACGCAGTATTTT. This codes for CACSYSGLAGRTDTQYF.

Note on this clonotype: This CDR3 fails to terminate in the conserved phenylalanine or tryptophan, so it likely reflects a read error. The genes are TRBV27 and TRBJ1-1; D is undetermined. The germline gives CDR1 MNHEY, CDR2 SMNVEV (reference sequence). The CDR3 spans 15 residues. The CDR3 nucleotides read TGTGCCAGCAGTTTAAGCGGCAGCTTGAACTCTGAAGCTTTCTTA. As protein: CASSLSGSLNSEAFL.

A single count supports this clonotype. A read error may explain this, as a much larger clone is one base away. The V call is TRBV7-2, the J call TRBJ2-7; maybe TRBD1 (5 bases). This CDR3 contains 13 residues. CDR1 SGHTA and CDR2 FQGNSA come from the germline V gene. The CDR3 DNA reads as TGTGCCTGCAGCCCGACAGTCACCTACGAGCAGTACTTC. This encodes CACSPTVTYEQYF.

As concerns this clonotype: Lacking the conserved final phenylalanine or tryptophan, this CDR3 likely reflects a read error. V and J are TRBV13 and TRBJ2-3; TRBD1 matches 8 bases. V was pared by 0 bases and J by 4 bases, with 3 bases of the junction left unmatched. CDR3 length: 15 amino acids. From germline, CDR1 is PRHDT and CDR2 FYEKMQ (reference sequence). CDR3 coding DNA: TGTGCCAGCAGCTTAGGGCAGGGGGCATCAGATACGCAGTATTTA. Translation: CASSLGQGASDTQYL.

The CDR3 nucleotides are TGCGCCAGCAGCTTGGGTGACATTGATGGGCAGTACTTC. Its translation: CASSLGDIDGQYF. This chain uses TRBV5-1 with TRBJ2-7; D unclear. This CDR3 is 13 amino acids long. In germline, CDR1 is SGHRS, CDR2 YFSETQ. Trimming stripped 0 bases from V and 9 bases from J, with 13 bases between.

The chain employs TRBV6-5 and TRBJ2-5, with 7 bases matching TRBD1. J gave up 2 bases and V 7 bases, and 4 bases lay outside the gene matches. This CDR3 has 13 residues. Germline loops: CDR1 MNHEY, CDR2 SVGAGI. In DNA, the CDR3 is TGTGCCAGCACCATGGGACAGCAAGAGACCCAGTACTTC. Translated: CASTMGQQETQYF.

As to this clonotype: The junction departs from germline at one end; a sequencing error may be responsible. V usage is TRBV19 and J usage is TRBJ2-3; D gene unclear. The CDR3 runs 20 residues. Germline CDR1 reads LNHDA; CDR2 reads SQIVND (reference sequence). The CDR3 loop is CASSPSSPPLDKMGTDTQNF. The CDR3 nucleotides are TGTGCCAGTAGCCCCAGTTCCCCCCCCTTAGACAAGATGGGAACAGATACGCAGAATTTT. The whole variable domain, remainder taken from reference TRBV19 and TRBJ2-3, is DGGITQSPKYLFRKEGQNVTLSCEQNLNHDAMYWYRQDPGQGLRLIYYSQIVNDFQKGDIAEGYSVSREKKESFPLTVTSAQKNPTAFYLCASSPSSPPLDKMGTDTQNFGPGTRLTVL.

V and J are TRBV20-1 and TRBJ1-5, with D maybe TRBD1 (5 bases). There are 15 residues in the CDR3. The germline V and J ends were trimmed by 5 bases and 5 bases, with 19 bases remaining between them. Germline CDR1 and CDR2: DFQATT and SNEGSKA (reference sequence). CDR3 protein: CSAGGVRVKDQPQHF. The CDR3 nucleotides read TGCAGTGCTGGGGGTGTCAGGGTAAAGGATCAGCCCCAGCATTTT.

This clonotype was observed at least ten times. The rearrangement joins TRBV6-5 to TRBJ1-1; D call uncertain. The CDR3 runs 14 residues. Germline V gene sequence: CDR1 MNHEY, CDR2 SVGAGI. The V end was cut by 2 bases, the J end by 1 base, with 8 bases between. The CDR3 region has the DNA TGTGCCAGCAGTTACGGCCCGGGGAACACTGAAGCTTTCTTT. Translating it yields CASSYGPGNTEAFF.

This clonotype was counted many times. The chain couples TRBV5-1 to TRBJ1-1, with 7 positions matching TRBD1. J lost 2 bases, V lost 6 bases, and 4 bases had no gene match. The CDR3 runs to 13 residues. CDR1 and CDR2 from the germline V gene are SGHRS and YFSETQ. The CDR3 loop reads CASNRQGNTEAFF. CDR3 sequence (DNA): TGCGCCAGCAACCGACAGGGAAACACTGAAGCTTTCTTT.

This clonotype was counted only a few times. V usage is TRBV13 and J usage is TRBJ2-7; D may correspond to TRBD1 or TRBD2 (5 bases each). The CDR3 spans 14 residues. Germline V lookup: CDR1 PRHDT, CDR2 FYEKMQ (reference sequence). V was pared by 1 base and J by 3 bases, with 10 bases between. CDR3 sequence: CASSLAGTRYEQYF. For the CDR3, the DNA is TGTGCCAGCAGCTTAGCGGGGACCCGCTACGAGCAGTACTTC.

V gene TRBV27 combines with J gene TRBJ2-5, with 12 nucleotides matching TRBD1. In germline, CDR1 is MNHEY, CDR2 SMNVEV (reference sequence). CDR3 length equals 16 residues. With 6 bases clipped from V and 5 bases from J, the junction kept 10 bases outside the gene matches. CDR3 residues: CASRNPGQGAKETQYF. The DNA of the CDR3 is TGTGCCAGCAGAAACCCGGGACAGGGGGCGAAGGAGACCCAGTACTTC.